This TCR beta chain was recorded in a study of T cell responses to AZD1222 COVID-19 vaccine. Note on this clone: The target antigen is unknown.

Whole-study findings and limits: Seropositivity was recorded at baseline in only 6 or 7 AZD1222 recipients.

The method was immunoSEQ multiplex PCR; TCRdb's version includes in-frame clones alone and lacks a portion of them. The sample has about 100,000 clones, around 91% seen once. Sequences were derived from peripheral blood, sampled on day 0 of AZD1222 vaccination. This clonotype was sampled from an adult in good health.

The CDR3, as DNA: TGTGCCAGCTTAATCACAGGGGGCGCTGAAGCTTTCTTT. Its translation: CASLITGGAEAFF. The chain employs TRBV3-1 (or the pseudogene TRBV3-2) and TRBJ1-1; 9 bases are shared with TRBD1. After removal of 8 bases from V and 6 bases from J, the junction contained 7 bases not matched to a gene. Germline V gene lookup returns CDR1 LGHDT and CDR2 YNNKEL (reference sequence). This CDR3 has 13 residues.